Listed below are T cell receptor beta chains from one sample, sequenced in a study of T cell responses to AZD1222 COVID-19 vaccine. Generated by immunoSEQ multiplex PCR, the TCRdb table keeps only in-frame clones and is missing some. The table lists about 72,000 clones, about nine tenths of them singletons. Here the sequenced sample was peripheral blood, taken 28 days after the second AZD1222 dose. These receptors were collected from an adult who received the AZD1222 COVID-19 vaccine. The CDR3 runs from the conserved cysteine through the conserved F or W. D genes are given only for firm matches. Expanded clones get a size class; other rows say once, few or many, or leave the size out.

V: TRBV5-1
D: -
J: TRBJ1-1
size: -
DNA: TGCGCCAGCAGCCTACAGGGACTAAGGGGTGAAGCTTTCTTT
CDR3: CASSLQGLRGEAFF

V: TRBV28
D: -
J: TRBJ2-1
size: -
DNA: TGTGCCAGCACCGGAGGATCCCTCAATGAGCAGTTCTTC
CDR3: CASTGGSLNEQFF

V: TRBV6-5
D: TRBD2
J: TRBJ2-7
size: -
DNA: TGTGCCAGCCGGGGGGGTACCTACGAGCAGTACTTC
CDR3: CASRGGTYEQYF

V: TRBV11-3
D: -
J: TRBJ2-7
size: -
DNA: TGTGCCAGCAGCTTATCAGGTCTCGGCGAGCAGTACTTC
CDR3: CASSLSGLGEQYF

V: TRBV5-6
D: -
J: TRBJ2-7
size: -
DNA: TGTGCCAGCAGCTTCAAGCGGACGGGCACCTACGAGCAGTACTTC
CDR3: CASSFKRTGTYEQYF

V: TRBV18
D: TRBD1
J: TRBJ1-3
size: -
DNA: TGTGCCAGCTCAGCAACAGGGGGCAGAAACACCATATATTTT
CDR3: CASSATGGRNTIYF

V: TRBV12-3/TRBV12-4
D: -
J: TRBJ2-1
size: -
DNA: TGTGCCAGCAGTCTAGGACCCTACAATGAGCAGTTCTTC
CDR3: CASSLGPYNEQFF

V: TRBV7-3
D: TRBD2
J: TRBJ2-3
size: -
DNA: TGTGCCAGCAGCAGAGTAGGGACTAGCGGGAGGGGGGACACAGATACGCAGTATTTT
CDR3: CASSRVGTSGRGDTDTQYF

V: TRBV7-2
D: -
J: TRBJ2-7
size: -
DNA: TGTGCCAGCAGCTTAGACGCAGGGGTAGTCTACGAGCAGTACTTC
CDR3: CASSLDAGVVYEQYF

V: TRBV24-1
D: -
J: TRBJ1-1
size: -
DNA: TGTGCCACCAGTCAAGGGGTGGGCACTGAAGCTTTCTTT
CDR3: CATSQGVGTEAFF

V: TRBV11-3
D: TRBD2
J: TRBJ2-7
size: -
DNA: TGTGCCAGCAGCCGGGCTACTAGCGGGACCTACGAGCAGTACTTC
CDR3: CASSRATSGTYEQYF

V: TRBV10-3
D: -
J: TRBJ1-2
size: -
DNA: TGTGCCATCAACCTCGACACCGCCGGGGGCTACACCTTC
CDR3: CAINLDTAGGYTF

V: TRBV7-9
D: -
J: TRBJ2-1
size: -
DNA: TGTGCCAGCAGTGGGGCCTCTGGGAATGAGCAGTTCTTC
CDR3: CASSGASGNEQFF

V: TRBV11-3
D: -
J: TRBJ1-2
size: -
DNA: TGTGCCAGCAGCGCACCCCAGTATGGGGGCTACACCTTC
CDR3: CASSAPQYGGYTF

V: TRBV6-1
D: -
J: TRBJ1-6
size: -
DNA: TGTGCCAGCAGTGAAACCCATGGAGGAGGTTCACCCCTCCACTTT
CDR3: CASSETHGGGSPLHF

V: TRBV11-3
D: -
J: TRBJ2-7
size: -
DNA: TGTGCCAGCAGCTCAGGCGTTCGCTCCTACGAGCAGTACTTC
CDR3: CASSSGVRSYEQYF

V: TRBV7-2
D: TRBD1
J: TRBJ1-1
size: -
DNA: TGTGCCAGCAGCTGGTCAGGGGGCGAGTATGCTGAAGCTTTCTTT
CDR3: CASSWSGGEYAEAFF

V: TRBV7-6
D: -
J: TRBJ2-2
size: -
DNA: TGTGCCAGCAGCTTAGGGAACAGGATGATTGCCGGGGAGCTGTTTTTT
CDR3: CASSLGNRMIAGELFF

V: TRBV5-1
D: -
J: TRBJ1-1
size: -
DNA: TGCGCCAGCAGCTCGGACGCGAACACTGAAGCTTTCTTT
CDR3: CASSSDANTEAFF

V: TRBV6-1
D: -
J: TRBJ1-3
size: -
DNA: TGTGCCAGCAGTGAAGCGCGATCGAGCTCTGGAAACACCATATATTTT
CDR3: CASSEARSSSGNTIYF

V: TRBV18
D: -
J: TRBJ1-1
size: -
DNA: TGTGCCAGCTCACCAATGGCGAACACTGAAGCTTTCTTT
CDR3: CASSPMANTEAFF

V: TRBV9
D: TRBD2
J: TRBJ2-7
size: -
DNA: TGTGCCAGCAGCGTCGGGACTAGGACCTACGAGCAGTACTTC
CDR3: CASSVGTRTYEQYF

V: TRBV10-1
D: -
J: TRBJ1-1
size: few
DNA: TGCGCCAGCAGTGTTGGGGTGGACACTGAAGCTTTCTTT
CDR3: CASSVGVDTEAFF

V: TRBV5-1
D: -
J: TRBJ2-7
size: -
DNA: TGCGCCAGCAGCCCCGGGACACCCAACTCCTACGAGCAGTACTTC
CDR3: CASSPGTPNSYEQYF

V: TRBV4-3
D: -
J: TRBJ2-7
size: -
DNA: TGCGCCAGCAGCCAAGACCGGGCCAGTACCGAGCAGTACTTC
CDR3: CASSQDRASTEQYF

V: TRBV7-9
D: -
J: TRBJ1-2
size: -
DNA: TGTGCCAGCACTGACCTGGAGGATGGCTACACCTTC
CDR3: CASTDLEDGYTF

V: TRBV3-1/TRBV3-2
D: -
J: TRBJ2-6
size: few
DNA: TGTGCCAGCAGCCAAGGTCTTAGTCGCAGCTCTGGGGCCAACGTCCTGACTTTC
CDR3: CASSQGLSRSSGANVLTF

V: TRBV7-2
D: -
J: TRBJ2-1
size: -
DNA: TGTGCCAGCAGCTTGGCGGTTGGAGGCAGCTCCTACAATGAGCAGTTCTTC
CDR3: CASSLAVGGSSYNEQFF

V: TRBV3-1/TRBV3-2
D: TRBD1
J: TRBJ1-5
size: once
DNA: TGTGCCAGCAGCCAAGATTTTGGGACAGGGGATCAGCCCCAGCATTTT
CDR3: CASSQDFGTGDQPQHF

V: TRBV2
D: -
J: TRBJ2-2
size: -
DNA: TGTGCCAGCAGGGGGTTTGGGGAGCTGTTTTTT
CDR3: CASRGFGELFF

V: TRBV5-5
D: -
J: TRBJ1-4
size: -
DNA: TGTGCCAGCAGCTTTTACAGGGAGACTAATGAAAAACTGTTTTTT
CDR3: CASSFYRETNEKLFF

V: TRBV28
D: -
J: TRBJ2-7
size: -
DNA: TGTGCCAGCATCGGGGAAAGGACAGTTGAGTCCTACGAGCAGTACTTC
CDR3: CASIGERTVESYEQYF

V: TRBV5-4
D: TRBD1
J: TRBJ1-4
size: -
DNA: TGTGCCAGCAGCTCAGGGGGGGGAACCTCAACTAATGAAAAACTGTTTTTT
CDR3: CASSSGGGTSTNEKLFF

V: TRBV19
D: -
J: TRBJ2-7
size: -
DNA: TGTGCCAGTAGCCCAACAAACTACAGGGACCAGCAGTACTTC
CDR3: CASSPTNYRDQQYF

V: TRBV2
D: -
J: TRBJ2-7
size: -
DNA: TGTGCCAGCAGTGGCTGGGGCGAGCAGTACTTC
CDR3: CASSGWGEQYF

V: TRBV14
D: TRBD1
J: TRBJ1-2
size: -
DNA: TGTGCCAGCAGCCACTGGACAGGGACCTTATATGGCTACACCTTC
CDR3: CASSHWTGTLYGYTF

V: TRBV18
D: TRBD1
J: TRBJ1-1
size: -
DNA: TGTGCCAGCCAAGCCGGGACAGGGGGCAGAGGGAACACTGAAGCTTTCTTT
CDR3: CASQAGTGGRGNTEAFF

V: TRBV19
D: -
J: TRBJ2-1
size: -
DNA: TGTGCCAGTACCGCCCTTCGGGGAGAGCAGTTCTTC
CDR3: CASTALRGEQFF

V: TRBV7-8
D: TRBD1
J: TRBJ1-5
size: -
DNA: TGTGCCAGCAGCCTTGACAGGGAACAGCCCCAGCATTTT
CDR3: CASSLDREQPQHF

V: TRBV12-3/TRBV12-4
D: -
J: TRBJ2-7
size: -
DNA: TGTGCCAGCAGTTTGGACTACGGCTACGAGCAGTACTTC
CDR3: CASSLDYGYEQYF

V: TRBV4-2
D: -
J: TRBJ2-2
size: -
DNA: TGTGCCAGCAGCCCCCGGGACGCAACCGGGGAGCTGTTTTTT
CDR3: CASSPRDATGELFF

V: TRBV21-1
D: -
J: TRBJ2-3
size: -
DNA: TGTGCCAGCAGCGGCCCCGGGACTAGCGGCCAGGTTACGCAGTATTTT
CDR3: CASSGPGTSGQVTQYF

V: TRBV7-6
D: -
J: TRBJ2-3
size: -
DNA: TGTGCCAGCAGCTTAGCGCAGGGCCTCGCTATCCCGGCAGATACGCAGTATTTT
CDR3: CASSLAQGLAIPADTQYF

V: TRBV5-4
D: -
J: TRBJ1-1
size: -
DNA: TGTGCCAGCAGCTCCTTAGAAGAGGACACTGAAGCTTTCTTT
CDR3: CASSSLEEDTEAFF

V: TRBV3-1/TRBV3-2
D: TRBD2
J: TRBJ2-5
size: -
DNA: TGTGCCAGCAGCCGGACTAGCAGGGAGACCCAGTACTTC
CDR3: CASSRTSRETQYF

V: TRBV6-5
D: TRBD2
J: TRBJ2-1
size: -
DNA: TGTGCCAGCAGTCGACTAGCGGGAGCCTACAATGAGCAGTTCTTC
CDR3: CASSRLAGAYNEQFF

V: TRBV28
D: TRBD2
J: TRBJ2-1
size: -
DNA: TGTGCCAGCGACGGACTAGCGGATACCAATGAGCAGTTCTTC
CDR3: CASDGLADTNEQFF

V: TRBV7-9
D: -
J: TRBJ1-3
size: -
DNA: TGTGCCAGCAGCTTAAGGAGGACTGGAAACACCATATATTTT
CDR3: CASSLRRTGNTIYF